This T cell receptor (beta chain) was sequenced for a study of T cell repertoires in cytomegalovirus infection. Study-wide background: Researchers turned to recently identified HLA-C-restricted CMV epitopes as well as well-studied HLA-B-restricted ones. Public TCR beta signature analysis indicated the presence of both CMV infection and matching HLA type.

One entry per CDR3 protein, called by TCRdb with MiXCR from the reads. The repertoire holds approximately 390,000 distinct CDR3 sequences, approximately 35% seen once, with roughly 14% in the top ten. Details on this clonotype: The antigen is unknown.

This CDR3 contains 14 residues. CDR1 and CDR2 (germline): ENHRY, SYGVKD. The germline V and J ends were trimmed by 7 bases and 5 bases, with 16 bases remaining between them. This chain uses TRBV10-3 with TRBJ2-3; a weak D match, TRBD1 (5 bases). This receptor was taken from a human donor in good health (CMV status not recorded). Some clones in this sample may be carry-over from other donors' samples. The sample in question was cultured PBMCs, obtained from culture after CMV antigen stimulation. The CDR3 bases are TGTGCCATCAATGGACCAGGGAATGGAGATACGCAGTATTTT. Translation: CAINGPGNGDTQYF.